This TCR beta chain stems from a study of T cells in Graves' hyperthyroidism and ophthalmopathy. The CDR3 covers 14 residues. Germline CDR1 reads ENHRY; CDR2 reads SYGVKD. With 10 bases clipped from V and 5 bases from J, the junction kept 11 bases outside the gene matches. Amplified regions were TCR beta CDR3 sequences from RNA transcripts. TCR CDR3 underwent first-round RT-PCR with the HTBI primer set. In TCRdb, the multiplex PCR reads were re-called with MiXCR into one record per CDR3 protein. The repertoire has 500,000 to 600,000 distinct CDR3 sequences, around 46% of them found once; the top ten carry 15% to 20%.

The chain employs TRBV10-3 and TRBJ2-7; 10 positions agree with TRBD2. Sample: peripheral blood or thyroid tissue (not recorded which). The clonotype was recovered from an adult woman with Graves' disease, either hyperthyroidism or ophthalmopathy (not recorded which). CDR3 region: CASSPSSGSHEQYF. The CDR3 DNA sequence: TGTGCCAGCAGCCCGTCTAGCGGGAGCCACGAGCAGTACTTC.